One TCR beta chain is described in this entry. Researchers took RNA transcripts and amplified TCR beta CDR3 regions from them. Second-round multiplex PCR came after a first-round RT-PCR that employed HTBI primers. Each CDR3 protein is one row after TCRdb ran MiXCR on the multiplex PCR reads. The table lists over a million distinct CDR3 sequences, less than 45% of them singletons. This CDR3 has 14 amino acids. V was shortened by 4 bases and J by 4 bases, with 13 bases between the two germline ends. Germline V gives CDR1 SEHNR, CDR2 FQNEAQ (reference sequence). These data belong to a study of Graves' ophthalmopathy and Graves' hyperthyroidism.

The TCR was taken from an adult man with Graves' hyperthyroidism. V usage is TRBV7-9 and J usage is TRBJ2-5, with a tentative D call TRBD1 (5 bases). Sequencing used peripheral blood or thyroid tissue (not recorded which). CDR3 nucleotides: TGTGCCAGCAGCTACGGTGCAGGGTCAGAGACCCAGTACTTC. The encoded protein is CASSYGAGSETQYF.